One and the same sample provided the 13 T cell receptor beta chains below, sequenced in a study of CXCR3-negative and CXCR3-positive naive CD8 T cells (dated by TCRdb to the late 2010s). General findings and caveats noted by the study authors: Compared with CXCR3-negative naive cells, CXCR3-positive naive cells had TRB CDR3s with higher hydrophobicity (lower Kidera factor 4), lower energy, and higher strength and volume indices.

Their antigen targets remain unknown. The reads were generated on a NextSeq 550. The Human TCR Profiling Kit (MiLaboratory) was used to make UMI-labeled 5' RACE TRB cDNA libraries. TCRdb reprocessed the reads, reporting each CDR3 protein sequence once and no DNA. The sample table on file contains 150,000 to 180,000 distinct CDR3 sequences. The ten largest clones represent approximately 0.46% of the sample. Sequencing used naive CXCR3+ CD8+ T cells from blood. This specimen's cell subset or site label, interpreted: CD45RO-CCR7+CD27+CD95- naive CD8+ T cells expressing CXCR3 (TNR3+). These receptor sequences come from a human donor in good health. Some clones in this sample may be carry-over from other donors' samples.

This sequence joins TRBV7-8 and TRBJ2-1; TCRdb gives TRBD1 as the D gene, but with no DNA this cannot be confirmed. This CDR3 is built from 19 residues. Per the germline V gene, CDR1 is SGHVS and CDR2 is FQNEAQ. CDR3 loop: CASSLTGTGYSVSYNEQFF.

The chain couples TRBV20-1 to TRBJ2-7. This CDR3 contains 13 residues. Germline CDR1 is DFQATT and CDR2 is SNEGSKA (reference sequence). The CDR3 sequence is CSARDYHSYEQYF.

The V call is TRBV4-2, the J call TRBJ2-1; TCRdb's assignment of TRBD2 cannot be checked, as there is no DNA. This CDR3 comprises 16 residues. From germline, CDR1 is LGHNA and CDR2 YNFKEQ. The CDR3 reads CASSQVSQGGYNEQFF.

The chain couples TRBV20-1 to TRBJ2-7; TCRdb gives TRBD1 as the D gene, but with no DNA this cannot be confirmed. Germline assignment: CDR1 DFQATT and CDR2 SNEGSKA (reference sequence). The CDR3 contains 15 residues. The CDR3 loop reads CSAEGIQGATYEQYF.

The rearrangement links TRBV7-9 to TRBJ2-2; TCRdb lists TRBD2, though no DNA is available to test this call. This CDR3 has 18 residues. Looked up from germline, CDR1 is SEHNR and CDR2 is FQNEAQ (reference sequence). This CDR3 is CASSNYPGLAGNTGELFF.

The gene calls are TRBV5-1 and TRBJ2-2. The CDR3 is 15 amino acids. CDR1 is SGHRS, CDR2 YFSETQ, per germline. CDR3 residues: CASSFALLNTGELFF.

The rearrangement uses TRBV5-1 and TRBJ1-1; the TCRdb call, TRBD1, lacks DNA for checking. Per germline, CDR1 SGHRS and CDR2 YFSETQ. The CDR3 contains 14 residues. CDR3 in amino acids: CASSNAGGVTEAFF.

V and J are TRBV7-9 and TRBJ1-1; TCRdb selects TRBD1, and the lack of DNA leaves this call unchecked. The CDR3 runs to 13 residues. Germline values: CDR1 SEHNR, CDR2 FQNEAQ (reference sequence). The CDR3 here is CASRGQGNTEAFF.

The J gene is TRBJ2-3, the V gene TRBV29-1; TCRdb designates TRBD1, a call that cannot be tested without DNA. CDR1 and CDR2 from the germline V gene are SQVTM and ANQGSEA. This CDR3 has 19 amino acids. The CDR3: CSVERGYIPGVASTDTQYF.

The V call is TRBV9, the J call TRBJ2-7; TCRdb indicates TRBD1, and absent DNA this call remains unverified. CDR3 length: 15 residues. Germline CDR1 reads SGDLS; CDR2 reads YYNGEE. CDR3 loop: CASSVGSGVTYEQYF.

The chain couples TRBV14 to TRBJ2-3; the D call of TRBD1 rests on TCRdb alone, since no DNA is present to check it. Germline CDR1 SGHDN, CDR2 FVKESK. This CDR3 comprises 19 residues. The CDR3: CASSQGRDRGLTSTDTQYF.

The chain recombines TRBV7-9 with TRBJ2-5; TCRdb calls TRBD1, which cannot be checked without DNA. The CDR3 length is 15 residues. The V gene's germline CDR1 is SEHNR and CDR2 FQNEAQ (reference sequence). The CDR3 spells CASSARDRGQETQYF.

The genes are TRBV6-2 or TRBV6-3 and TRBJ1-1. The CDR3 has 12 residues. Germline V lookup: CDR1 MNHEY, CDR2 SVGEGT. CDR3 sequence: CASGRGGTEAFF.